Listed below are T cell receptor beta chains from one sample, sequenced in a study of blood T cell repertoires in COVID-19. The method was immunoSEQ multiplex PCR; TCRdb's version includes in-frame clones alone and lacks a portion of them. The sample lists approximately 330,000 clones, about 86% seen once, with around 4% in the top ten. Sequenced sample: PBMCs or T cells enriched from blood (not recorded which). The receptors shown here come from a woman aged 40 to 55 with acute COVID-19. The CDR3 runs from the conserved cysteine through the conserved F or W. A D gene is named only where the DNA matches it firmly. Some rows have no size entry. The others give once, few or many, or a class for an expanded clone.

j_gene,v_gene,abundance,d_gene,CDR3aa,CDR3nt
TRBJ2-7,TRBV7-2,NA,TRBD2,CASSLPSGSEQYF,TGTGCCAGCAGCTTACCGAGCGGGAGCGAGCAGTACTTC
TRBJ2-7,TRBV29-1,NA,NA,CSVGEVGEQYF,TGCAGCGTTGGGGAGGTGGGCGAGCAGTACTTC
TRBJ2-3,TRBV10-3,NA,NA,CAISEVRGADTQYF,TGTGCCATCAGTGAGGTTAGGGGTGCAGATACGCAGTATTTT
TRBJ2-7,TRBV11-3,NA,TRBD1,CASSTGTGDYEQYF,TGTGCCAGCAGCACCGGGACAGGGGACTACGAGCAGTACTTC
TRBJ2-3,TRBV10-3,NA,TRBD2,CAISATGQGAKGLAGTSTDTQYF,TGTGCCATCAGTGCAACTGGACAGGGGGCGAAGGGACTAGCGGGAACTAGCACAGATACGCAGTATTTT
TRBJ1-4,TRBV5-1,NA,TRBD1,CASSGGQGGEKLFF,TGCGCCAGCAGCGGAGGACAGGGAGGCGAAAAACTGTTTTTT
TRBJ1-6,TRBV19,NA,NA,CASRRTPGQSGFSSYNSPLHF,TGTGCCAGTAGAAGAACGCCAGGACAATCGGGCTTTAGCTCCTATAATTCACCCCTCCACTTT
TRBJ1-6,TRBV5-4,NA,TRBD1,CASSLGITGARSKSPLHF,TGTGCCAGCAGCTTGGGAATCACAGGGGCCAGGAGTAAATCACCCCTCCACTTT
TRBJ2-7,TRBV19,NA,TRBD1,CASSGEGTAYEQYF,TGTGCCAGTAGTGGGGAAGGGACAGCCTACGAGCAGTACTTC
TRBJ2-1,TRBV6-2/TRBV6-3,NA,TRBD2,CASSPLERRSGRRNEQFF,TGTGCCAGCAGTCCACTCGAACGACGCAGCGGGAGGCGCAATGAGCAGTTCTTC
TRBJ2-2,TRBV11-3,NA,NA,CASSLTANTGELFF,TGTGCCAGCAGCTTAACAGCGAACACCGGGGAGCTGTTTTTT
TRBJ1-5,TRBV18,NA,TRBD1,CASSPGTVRPQHF,TGTGCCAGCTCACCCGGGACAGTCCGGCCCCAGCATTTT
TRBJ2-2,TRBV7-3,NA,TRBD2,CASSQPLAGTGELFF,TGTGCCAGCAGCCAACCACTAGCGGGAACCGGGGAGCTGTTTTTT
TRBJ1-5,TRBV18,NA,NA,CASSEDRNQPQHF,TGTGCCAGCTCAGAGGACAGAAATCAGCCCCAGCATTTT
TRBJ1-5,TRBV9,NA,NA,CASGEREWGNQPQHF,TGTGCCAGCGGAGAAAGAGAGTGGGGCAATCAGCCCCAGCATTTT
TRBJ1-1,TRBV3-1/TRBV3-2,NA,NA,CASSQDFTEYTEAFF,TGTGCCAGCAGCCAAGATTTCACAGAGTACACTGAAGCTTTCTTT
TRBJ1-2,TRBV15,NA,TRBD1,CATSRGWDRGFFNYGYTF,TGTGCCACCAGCAGAGGTTGGGACAGGGGGTTTTTCAACTATGGCTACACCTTC
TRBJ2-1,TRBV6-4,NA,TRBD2,CASSEAGAGEQFF,TGTGCCAGCAGTGAAGCGGGAGCGGGTGAGCAGTTCTTC
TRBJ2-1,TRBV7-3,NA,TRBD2,CASSAGTSGMSSYNEQFF,TGTGCCAGCAGCGCCGGGACTAGCGGGATGAGCTCCTACAATGAGCAGTTCTTC
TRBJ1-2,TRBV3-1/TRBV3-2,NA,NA,CASSQQKGGGYTF,TGTGCCAGCAGCCAACAAAAGGGAGGGGGCTACACCTTC
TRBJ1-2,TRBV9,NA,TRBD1,CASSPTGGSVYGYTF,TGTGCCAGCAGCCCTACAGGGGGCAGCGTCTATGGCTACACCTTC
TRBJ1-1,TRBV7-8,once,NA,CASSQGDRLNTEAFF,TGTGCCAGCAGCCAAGGTGACAGGCTAAACACTGAAGCTTTCTTT
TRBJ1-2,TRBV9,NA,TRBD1,CASSLETGGYGYTF,TGTGCCAGCAGCCTCGAGACAGGGGGCTATGGCTACACCTTC
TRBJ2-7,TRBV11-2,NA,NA,CASSRRPAGQSYEQYF,TGTGCCAGCAGCCGCCGCCCGGCAGGGCAGTCCTACGAGCAGTACTTC
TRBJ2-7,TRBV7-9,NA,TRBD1,CASSPRTGLSYEQYF,TGTGCCAGCAGCCCCAGGACAGGGCTATCCTACGAGCAGTACTTC
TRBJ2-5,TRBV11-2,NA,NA,CASSLGGSLIGTQYF,TGTGCCAGCAGCTTAGGAGGGTCTCTGATTGGGACCCAGTACTTC
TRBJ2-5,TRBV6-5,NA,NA,CASSYSMAESETQYF,TGTGCCAGCAGTTACTCGATGGCGGAATCAGAGACCCAGTACTTC
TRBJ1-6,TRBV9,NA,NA,CASSVEPGNKSPLHF,TGTGCCAGCAGCGTAGAGCCCGGGAACAAGTCACCCCTCCACTTT
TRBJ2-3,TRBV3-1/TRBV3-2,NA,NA,CASSQAGADTQYF,TGTGCCAGCAGCCAAGCGGGGGCAGATACGCAGTATTTT
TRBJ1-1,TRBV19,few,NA,CASSRGQKGGDRSLNTEAFF,TGTGCCAGTAGTAGAGGACAGAAGGGAGGGGACCGCTCATTGAACACTGAAGCTTTCTTT
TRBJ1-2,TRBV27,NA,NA,CASSLYTPAGGHGYTF,TGTGCCAGCAGTCTATATACCCCGGCTGGAGGTCATGGCTACACCTTC
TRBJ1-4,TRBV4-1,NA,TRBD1,CASSQGDRVSNEKLFF,TGCGCCAGCAGCCAAGGGGACAGGGTTTCTAATGAAAAACTGTTTTTT
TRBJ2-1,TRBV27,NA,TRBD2,CASSLSTSGYNEQFF,TGTGCCAGCAGTTTAAGTACTAGCGGGTACAATGAGCAGTTCTTC
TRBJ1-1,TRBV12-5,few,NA,CASGFSIRYMNTEAFF,TGTGCTAGTGGTTTCTCGATCAGATATATGAACACTGAAGCTTTCTTT
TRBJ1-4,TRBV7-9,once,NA,CASTQQNAPEKLFF,TGTGCCAGCACCCAACAGAATGCCCCCGAAAAACTGTTTTTT
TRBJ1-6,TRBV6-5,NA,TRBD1,CASKTGGSGSPLHF,TGTGCCAGCAAAACAGGGGGCTCTGGTTCACCCCTCCACTTT
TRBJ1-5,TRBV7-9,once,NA,CASSPHGAVAQPQHF,TGTGCCAGCAGCCCCCATGGAGCCGTAGCTCAGCCCCAGCATTTT
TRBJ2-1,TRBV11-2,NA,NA,CASSLDRGPTTIF,TGTGCCAGCAGCTTAGATCGGGGTCCAACCACGATCTTC
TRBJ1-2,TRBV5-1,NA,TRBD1,CASSLGIQGAVYGYTF,TGCGCCAGCAGCTTGGGGATACAGGGGGCGGTCTATGGCTACACCTTC
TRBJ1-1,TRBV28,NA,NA,CASSFVGQTNTEAFF,TGTGCCAGCAGTTTTGTTGGACAGACTAACACTGAAGCTTTCTTT
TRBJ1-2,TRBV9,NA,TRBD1,CASSVLVGTVGYTF,TGTGCCAGCAGCGTATTGGTCGGGACAGTAGGCTACACCTTC
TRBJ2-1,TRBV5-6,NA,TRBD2,CASSLDSGGAFGLNEQFF,TGTGCCAGCAGCTTGGACAGCGGGGGGGCCTTTGGACTGAATGAGCAGTTCTTC
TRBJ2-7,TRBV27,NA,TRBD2,CASSSLADSYEQYF,TGTGCCAGCAGTTCCCTAGCGGACTCCTACGAGCAGTACTTC
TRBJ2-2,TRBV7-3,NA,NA,CASSFRQENTGELFF,TGTGCCAGCAGCTTCCGACAGGAGAACACCGGGGAGCTGTTTTTT
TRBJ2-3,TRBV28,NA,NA,CASSLSTTGTDTQYF,TGTGCCAGCAGTTTATCCACTACCGGCACAGATACGCAGTATTTT
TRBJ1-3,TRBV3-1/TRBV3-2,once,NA,CASSQAGGVRNTIYF,TGTGCCAGCAGCCAAGCCGGGGGGGTTAGAAACACCATATATTTT
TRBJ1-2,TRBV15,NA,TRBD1,CATSARDSWGGYTF,TGTGCCACCAGCGCCCGGGACAGCTGGGGAGGCTACACCTTC
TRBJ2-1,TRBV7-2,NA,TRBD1,CASARDRINEQFF,TGTGCCAGCGCTCGGGACAGAATAAATGAGCAGTTCTTC
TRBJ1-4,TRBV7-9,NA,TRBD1,CASSNRGLREKLFF,TGTGCCAGCAGCAACAGGGGGCTTCGGGAAAAACTGTTTTTT
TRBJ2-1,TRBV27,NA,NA,CASSLWRGSYNEQFF,TGTGCCAGCAGTTTATGGCGGGGATCCTACAATGAGCAGTTCTTC
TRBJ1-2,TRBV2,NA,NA,CASREDGPYGYTF,TGTGCCAGCAGGGAGGACGGACCCTATGGCTACACCTTC
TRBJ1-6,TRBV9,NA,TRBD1,CASSTNPGQTNSPLHF,TGTGCCAGCAGCACCAATCCGGGACAGACAAATTCACCCCTCCACTTT
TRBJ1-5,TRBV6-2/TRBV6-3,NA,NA,CASRYSLTGSNQPQHF,TGTGCCAGCAGATACTCTTTGACGGGGAGCAATCAGCCCCAGCATTTT
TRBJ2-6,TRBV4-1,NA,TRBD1,CASSQEGTGLSGANVLTF,TGCGCCAGCAGCCAAGAGGGGACAGGGCTCTCTGGGGCCAACGTCCTGACTTTC
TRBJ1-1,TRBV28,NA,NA,CASRRGANTEAFF,TGTGCCAGCAGGCGCGGGGCCAACACTGAAGCTTTCTTT
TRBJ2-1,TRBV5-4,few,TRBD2,CASSSATSSSNEQFF,TGTGCCAGCAGCTCGGCGACTAGCTCCTCCAATGAGCAGTTCTTC
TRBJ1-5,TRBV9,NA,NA,CASSPSTGNQPQHF,TGTGCCAGCAGCCCCTCTACAGGTAATCAGCCCCAGCATTTT
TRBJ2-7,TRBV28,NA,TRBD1,CASSTGQGAYEQYF,TGTGCCAGCAGTACCGGGCAGGGGGCGTACGAGCAGTACTTC
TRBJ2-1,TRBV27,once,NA,CASNRIRDLYNEQFF,TGTGCCAGCAACCGAATCCGGGACTTATACAATGAGCAGTTCTTC
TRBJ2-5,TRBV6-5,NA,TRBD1,CASSSVATGGETQYF,TGTGCCAGCAGCTCGGTCGCGACAGGGGGAGAGACCCAGTACTTC